The clone carrying this T cell receptor (beta chain) was recorded many times. The data derive from a study of identical twins. The CDR3 covers 15 residues. V shed 6 bases and J shed 2 bases, with 17 bases lying between them. Germline V gene lookup returns CDR1 MNHEY and CDR2 SMNVEV (reference sequence). MiXCR was run by TCRdb on the 5' RACE reads, yielding one entry per CDR3 protein. The repertoire holds hundreds of thousands of distinct CDR3 sequences, with less than 7% as singletons. Sequences were obtained from naive T cells sorted from blood. The receptor was isolated from a man younger than 35 in good health. This chain joins TRBV27 and TRBJ2-7; D unresolved. In nucleotides, the CDR3 is TGTGCCAGCAGCCCCCTTTTGGGTAAAACCTACGAGCAGTACTTC. Translated: CASSPLLGKTYEQYF.